This T cell receptor (beta chain) was captured in a study of T cells in Graves' hyperthyroidism and ophthalmopathy (dated by TCRdb to the late 2010s). Background for the entire study: Peripheral blood samples were taken at initial diagnosis, before any treatment was given. A discovery cohort of about 100 patients, roughly 45 with Graves' ophthalmopathy and 55 to 60 with stable Graves' hyperthyroidism, was used to find distinguishing TCR V-J signatures. An independent validation cohort of around 20 hyperthyroidism patients and 17 patients who later progressed to ophthalmopathy tested prospective prediction of ophthalmopathy. For training and testing, the 100 or so patients in the discovery cohort were randomly divided in a 7:3 ratio. Thyroid tissue and blood T-cell repertoires from roughly 6 Graves' hyperthyroidism patients were also compared in the study. Following sampling, methimazole starting at 30 mg daily was given to hyperthyroidism patients, and high-dose intravenous methylprednisolone was given to ophthalmopathy patients. According to the paper, TCR Vbeta CDR3 sequencing was carried out on approximately 140 peripheral blood samples, which came from some 41 ophthalmopathy, under 80 hyperthyroidism and some 17 progressor patients. Beyond this particular receptor, the publication reports: Most expanded thyroid clonotypes (frequency above 0.001) were also found in blood, which suggests that blood repertoires may mirror thyroid immune responses. A model built on a 13 V-J signature distinguished ophthalmopathy from stable hyperthyroidism, reaching 85% to 90% sensitivity and under 84% specificity in cross-validation and 80%/75% in testing. In validation, progression to ophthalmopathy was predicted by the model with 70.59% sensitivity and nearly 75% specificity, a median of approximately 6.5 months before onset. Sample size was not statistically predetermined, and blinding of investigators to group allocation was not performed.

In the ophthalmopathy patients, disease was moderately to severely active, with a Clinical Activity Score of 3 or more, a NOSPECS grade of 4 or more, and a duration of less than 3 months. The study excluded patients with uncontrolled infections, other autoimmune diseases, pregnancy or lactation. Diagnoses relied on clinical symptoms, serum thyroxine and TRAb, thyroid ultrasound and orbital computed tomography. Ficoll-Paque density gradient centrifugation was used to isolate PBMCs from about 9 ml of fresh peripheral blood. Trizol reagent was used to extract total RNA, and RNA quality was then checked on an Agilent 2100 Bioanalyzer. TCR beta CDR3 regions were amplified from RNA transcripts. The first round of RT-PCR for the TCR CDR3 was performed with the HTBI primer set and the Qiagen OneStep RT-PCR kit. Libraries were constructed in a second round of multiplex PCR, after which size selection and purification were performed. Sequencing of the libraries was done on an Illumina HiSeq2000 using paired-end 100 bp reads. Turning to the authors' computational methods: Raw data were processed with SOAPnuke, discarding reads with adapters, uncalled bases, mean Phred below 15, or no exact constant-primer or identifier match. High-quality paired reads were merged with COPE v1.2.5, and unique nucleotide sequences were defined as clonotypes. Clonotypes were aligned to IMGT TRBV, TRBD and TRBJ reference segments using MiTCR v1.1. Analysis was restricted to V-J combinations with a frequency above 0.0001, which covered approximately 99% of repertoires. A TCS score was defined as the ratio of F50 (clonal expansion) to E x V (chaos), with BLOSUM62-based TCRdist applied between CDR3 peptides within each V-J. Welch's t-statistics and random forest reduced fewer than 600 V-J features to some 14, which were used in a naive Bayes classifier (R e1071). Starting from the raw public reads, TCRdb applied fastp trimming at Q25, assembled clones with MiXCR and retained in-frame beta chains. Identical CDR3 proteins give one entry, which carries the most common genes and DNA. V and J calls and clone size were set by TCRdb, not the authors. Within this sample are 300,000 to 450,000 distinct CDR3 sequences, with roughly 15% of them counted one time only. The ten largest clones add up to around a fifth of the sample.

Comments on this clonotype: It lacks a known antigen. No much larger clone is present one base from it, and per-base qualities are unavailable.

This clonotype was obtained from a woman aged 25 to 45 with Graves' ophthalmopathy. The sample was blood.

The nucleotide sequence reads TGTGCCAGCAGGGATAGCGGGGGAGATACGCAGTATTTT. The encoded protein is CASRDSGGDTQYF. The sequence is built from TRBV6-1 and TRBJ2-3, with 9 bases matching TRBD2. CDR3 length: 13 amino acids, cysteine to phenylalanine. The kept DNA is CDR3 alone, 39 bases in frame from the first base. Germline trimming amounts to 6 bases on V and 5 bases on J, with 3 as the count of junction bases outside the gene matches. Based on the germline V gene, the CDR1 and CDR2 sequences are MNHNS and SASEGT.